The present entry profiles one T cell receptor beta chain with its context. This clone was seen more than once but under ten times. The target of this receptor is not known. No per-base quality is available; no much larger clone lies one base away. The data belong to a study of cytomegalovirus exposure and HLA in healthy donors (dated by TCRdb to about 2017). With regard to the full study: According to an earlier analysis of 587 of the donors, roughly 180 million T cells yielded roughly 100 million unique TCR beta sequences and about 280 Gb of sequence data. Rather than drawing on any new phenotypic data, the later analysis identified candidate immune exposures from TCR beta sequences and the way those sequences occurred across donors. An early release that covered roughly 600 HLA-typed donors contained 250 to 350 gigabases of sequencing data and 85 million to 100 million unique TCR sequences. In an earlier analysis of roughly 580 of the donors, high-throughput TCR beta sequencing was used to judge whether each TCR beta V gene segment behaved as functional or pseudogenic. Using immunosequencing, the study profiled T cell repertoires from around 680 subjects and related those repertoires to cytomegalovirus serostatus. Every discovery cohort repertoire had been produced on one sequencing platform. Besides the first cohort of 666 subjects, a separate validation cohort made up of 120 different subjects was used. The study aimed to test whether signatures of past pathogen exposure could be identified by cataloging public T cell receptors. The number of typed donors differed by locus: about 629-630 for A, B, C, DRB1 and DQB1; about 520 for DQA1; 606 for DPA1; and some 470 for DPB1. A later analysis re-examined previously published TCR beta repertoires from around 670 donors and added high-resolution HLA genotyping to investigate patterns of TCR occurrence. On average, around 240,000 unique TCR beta nucleotide sequences were sequenced per donor among some 430 genotyped donors of the cohort, with 15% to 20% of those sequences being non-productive. Both class I and class II loci were covered by HLA typing, at four-digit resolution. Donor age, sex, ethnicity and CMV serostatus were compiled together with the repertoire data. To predict cytomegalovirus infection status, the study brought together high-throughput TCR immunosequencing, statistical association of individual TCRs with disease status, and machine learning. Of the roughly 430 genotyped donors, around 81% fell in the genetic ancestry cluster associated with self-reported Caucasian donors. A later genetic analysis took genome-wide SNP genotypes for 398 of the 666 donors and used that subset as a discovery cohort. Four to six DR-DQ haplotypes were handled as single units for association and clustering, since linkage in the cohort was strong.

The cohort comprised around 690 healthy bone marrow donors. At the time of sampling, every cohort member was nominally healthy, though immune exposures that went unrecorded were likely present. The donor tested CMV seropositive, placing the donor among the roughly 270 seropositive members of the cohort. A peripheral blood sample was collected from each donor, and TCR beta sequencing was performed on peripheral blood mononuclear cells. Genomic DNA extraction from the blood cell samples was performed with the Qiagen DNeasy Blood Extraction Kit. Study-wide findings and limitations: In a later genetic analysis, a missense DCLRE1C variant was associated with V-gene and J-gene trimming of TCR beta chains, and the association was replicated in an independent cohort. Most TCR sequences were seen in very few donors, while some public TCRs were found in many individuals. In this cohort, only TCR beta chains were sequenced, and detectable features were limited by the absence of alpha or paired-chain data. In an earlier analysis of some 550 of the donors, most TCR beta V segments were observed in productive rearrangements about 87% or about 30% of the time, broadly matching IMGT annotations. According to a later analysis, TCR association rates differed among HLA loci, with DRB1 alleles showing the most associated TCRs and HLA-C alleles showing the fewest. In the study, roughly 160 TCR beta chains were listed as associated with cytomegalovirus. Sequencing depth was assumed to be roughly uniform across donors in the presence/absence analyses, though that assumption may not hold. It was suggested by the authors that the approach could potentially be generalized to other disease states and immunological phenotypes. Assigning TCR associations to individual alleles was difficult when HLA alleles, especially DR and DQ, strongly co-occurred. In both the original and validation cohorts, the classifier was reported to diagnose cytomegalovirus status with high specificity and sensitivity. HLA typing was unavailable for some donors at each locus, so association tests used only the typed subset. A later genetic analysis reported fewer N-insertions in productive TCRs among donors in an Asian-associated ancestry cluster than the roughly 720-donor mean. In a later analysis, HLA-associated TCR beta chains showed more clonal expansion and lower generation probabilities than non-associated chains that were equally common. Specific HLA alleles were associated with 16,951 TCR beta sequences at a false discovery rate of 0.05 in a later analysis. The sequencing pipeline was judged likely to have produced a cluster of highly shared sequence variants as a technical artifact. Because counts were too low, 15 or so rarely observed V segments, including chromosome 9 orphons, were excluded from the earlier analysis of around 590 of the donors. A later analysis reported that several top co-occurrence clusters appeared linked to parvovirus B19, influenza, CMV and Epstein-Barr virus. A further reported finding was that TCR beta sequences accurately predicted the HLA-A and HLA-B alleles for most subjects in the first cohort. In a later analysis, most CMV-associated TCR beta chains were found to appear HLA-restricted, with HLA associations seemingly driven largely by CMV exposure. Some IMGT-functional V segments, including TRBV6-2 and TRBV6-3, could not be distinguished by the 87-base-pair reads and were therefore excluded. For the cohort, immune exposure information was limited to CMV serostatus. Correlated functional status among segregating V segments might reflect linkage disequilibrium, but an unknown experimental factor could not be ruled out. A few of the identified cytomegalovirus-associated TCR beta chains were confirmed in vitro to be specific for cytomegalovirus antigens.

The protocol used for the library was the immunoSEQ multiplex PCR assay. For the multiplex PCR, a mixture combining 60 forward primers for TCR Vbeta segments and 13 reverse primers for TCR Jbeta segments was used. The CDR3 region of rearranged TCR beta genes was amplified from genomic DNA with a multiplex PCR assay. The amplified TCR beta libraries were sequenced on the Illumina HiSeq System as 87-base-pair reads. On the authors' methods: A later analysis tallied roughly 78 million unique TCR beta chains across the 550 to 850 repertoires, and some 10 million of those chains were shared by two or more donors. A nearest-neighbor algorithm error-corrected the raw reads and collapsed the reads into unique sequences, merging closely related sequences to remove PCR and sequencing errors. To assign V, D and J gene segments, CDR3 sequences were aligned to IMGT reference sequences. Each retained sequence needed at least a six-nucleotide match to both a V gene segment and a J gene segment. Rearrangements were classified as productive when the CDR3 lacked stop codons and remained in frame with V and J, and all other rearrangements were classified as non-productive. Following IMGT convention, CDR3 was defined as the stretch from the second conserved V-encoded cysteine up to the conserved J-encoded phenylalanine. Sequences without an unambiguous match to a single V gene segment were excluded from the earlier analysis of over 500 of the donors. An earlier analysis of a few hundred of the donors called V segments functional above 56.7% productive rearrangements and segregating when the between-donor standard deviation exceeded 5%. A statistical classification framework was built for diagnosing cytomegalovirus status from the catalog of TCR beta chain sequences. In a later analysis, TCR nucleotide sequences were compared against IMGT/GENE-DB human TR gene sequences so that V and J genes could be assigned. The TCRdist pipeline was used in a later analysis to assign CDR3 sequences and most-parsimonious VDJ recombination scenarios. In a later analysis, every TCR beta chain was defined by the combination of its CDR3 amino acid sequence and its V-gene family, and reads without a unique V-gene family were dropped. As a way to deal with suspected cross-contamination and a sequencing artifact, a later analysis dropped hundreds of nucleotide sequences that were highly shared and had low generation probability. In a later analysis, a clonal expansion index for each public chain was calculated from normalized within-repertoire ranks of inferred template counts. In a later analysis, generation probabilities were computed using a VDJ recombination model fitted to out-of-frame rearrangements, and the results were checked against IGoR. A later analysis scored TCR-TCR, TCR-HLA and TCR-CMV co-occurrence with hypergeometric tests, applying a repertoire-size bias correction to TCR pairs. To estimate false discovery rates, a later analysis permuted the HLA or CMV assignments 20 times. In a later analysis, co-occurring TCRs were grouped using DBSCAN, with TCRdist sequence similarity added in when clustering inside HLA-allele-positive subsets. Repertoires with fewer than 30,000 or more than 120,000 public chains were left out of co-occurrence clustering, as were a handful of repertoires with anomalous nucleotide sharing. TCRdb took this table from immuneACCESS and kept in-frame rearrangements with V and J called. Such tables lack part of the clones; where checked against another copy, unresolved V genes explain under half of the gap, and the rest is unexplained. From that table come the V and J calls and clone size; the DNA was used to work out D and trimming. This sample gives about 160,000 clones in total; about 70% of them show up just once. The ten largest clones capture 2.8% of the sample.

The germline V gene supplies CDR1 SNHLY and CDR2 FYNNEI. V and J lose 10 bases and 4 bases, and a span of 16 bases separates them. Spanning cysteine to phenylalanine, the CDR3 consists of 13 amino acids. Just CDR3 DNA is preserved here, 39 bases in frame from base 1. The sample comprised PBMCs. The rearrangement joined TRBV2 to TRBJ1-1; the D gene is perhaps TRBD1, from 5 matching bases. This TCR was sampled from a woman aged 40-49 years in good health and CMV-seropositive. This receptor has the CDR3 CANQGMGGTEAFF. The bases are TGTGCCAACCAAGGGATGGGGGGCACTGAAGCTTTCTTT.